These 8 T cell receptor beta chains share one sample of origin, sequenced in a study of cytomegalovirus exposure and HLA in healthy donors. Assay used: immunoSEQ multiplex PCR; TCRdb lists only in-frame clones, some missing. The sample includes 250,000 to 400,000 clones, roughly nine tenths of them seen just once. The material sequenced was PBMCs. The source is a woman aged 25 to 39 in good health and CMV-seropositive.

The CDR3 coding sequence is TGTGCCAGCAGCGGGTCACCCGCCTACAATGAGCAGTTCTTC. Translated: CASSGSPAYNEQFF. The V call is TRBV7-6, the J call TRBJ2-1; D gene uncertain. V was trimmed by 5 bases and J by 2 bases, leaving 10 bases between them. The germline gives CDR1 SGHVS, CDR2 FNYEAQ. This CDR3 has 14 amino acids.

The chain is built from TRBV7-2 and TRBJ1-1, with D maybe TRBD1 (5 bases). Between the trimmed V and J ends, which lost 5 bases and 5 bases, there was a span of 15 bases. The CDR3 sequence is 14 residues long. The germline V gene has CDR1 SGHTA and CDR2 FQGNSA. The CDR3 loop is CASSRAGGVTEAFF. DNA for the CDR3: TGTGCCAGCAGCCGAGCAGGAGGGGTGACTGAAGCTTTCTTT. The full variable domain, its missing parts supplied by reference TRBV7-2 and TRBJ1-1, is GAGVSQSPSNKVTEKGKDVELRCDPISGHTALYWYRQSLGQGLEFLIYFQGNSAPDKSGLPSDRFSAERTGGSVSTLTIQRTQQEDSAVYLCASSRAGGVTEAFFGQGTRLTVV.

This clone has a single count. The chain employs TRBV7-6 and TRBJ2-7, with D maybe TRBD2 (6 bases). CDR3 size: 14 residues. Per germline, CDR1 SGHVS and CDR2 FNYEAQ. Between the trimmed V and J ends, which lost 2 bases and 2 bases, there was a span of 10 bases. The CDR3 is CASSLKLAPYEQYF. For the CDR3, the DNA is TGTGCCAGCAGCTTAAAACTAGCACCCTACGAGCAGTACTTC.

This chain links TRBV19 with TRBJ2-7, with 8 bases that match TRBD1. Germline CDR1 is LNHDA and CDR2 is SQIVND (reference sequence). This CDR3 contains 14 residues. After removal of 5 bases from V and 2 bases from J, the junction contained 5 bases not matched to a gene. In nucleotides, the CDR3 is TGTGCCAGTAGTCTTCAGGGGGCACCCTACGAGCAGTACTTC. Translated: CASSLQGAPYEQYF.

V is TRBV5-4 and J is TRBJ2-7, with 8 bases matching TRBD1. The CDR3 totals 12 residues. Germline trimming cut 4 bases from V and 3 bases from J; bases unmatched to any gene: 0. Germline V gives CDR1 SGHNT, CDR2 YYREEE (reference sequence). The CDR3 region is CASSGTGYEQYF. The CDR3 coding sequence is TGTGCCAGCAGCGGGACAGGCTACGAGCAGTACTTC.

This chain uses TRBV5-4 with TRBJ2-3; the D gene is possibly TRBD1 (7 bases). The CDR3 totals 15 residues. V gave up 4 bases and J gave up 0 bases, with 12 bases separating them. Germline V gene sequence: CDR1 SGHNT, CDR2 YYREEE (reference sequence). CDR3 in amino acids: CASSNQGGSTDTQYF. CDR3 sequence (DNA): TGTGCCAGCAGCAATCAGGGGGGAAGCACAGATACGCAGTATTTT.

The count of this clone is one. The V gene is TRBV6-5, the J gene TRBJ2-1; 10 nucleotides align to TRBD1. Germline CDR1 and CDR2: MNHEY and SVGAGI. V gave up 5 bases and J gave up 6 bases; unmatched junction bases: 7. This CDR3 spans 15 amino acids. DNA of the CDR3: TGTGCCAGCAGTAAGGACAGGGGGGCTACCAATGAGCAGTTCTTC. This codes for CASSKDRGATNEQFF.

The chain joins TRBV19 to TRBJ1-1; 8 bases align to TRBD1. The CDR3 consists of 14 residues. V lost 3 bases to trimming and J lost 4 bases; unmatched junction nucleotides: 4. CDR1 and CDR2 from the germline V gene are LNHDA and SQIVND (reference sequence). CDR3 loop: CASSMDREGTEAFF. The CDR3 nucleotides read TGTGCCAGTAGTATGGACAGGGAGGGCACTGAAGCTTTCTTT.